This TCR beta chain stems from a study of identical twins. General observations from the study: Sequences that were beta out-of-frame showed weaker excess twin sharing.

Healthy Caucasians supplied all donations. A single record per CDR3 protein comes from TCRdb applying MiXCR to the 5' RACE reads. This sample yields 1,800,000 or so distinct CDR3 sequences, of which roughly a third are seen a single time; roughly 0.3% belongs to the top ten. The CDR3 contains 13 residues. The V segment lost 4 bases and the J segment 5 bases; nucleotides outside the gene matches: 5. From germline, CDR1 is SQVTM and CDR2 ANQGSEA. This clonotype has a count of ten or more. What it recognizes is unknown. The rearrangement links TRBV29-1 to TRBJ1-1, with TRBD1 matching 9 bases. This clonotype was sampled from a newborn girl in good health. Sequencing used cord blood. The CDR3 coding sequence is TGCAGCGTTGGACAGGGGGTTGGAACTGAAGCTTTCTTT. Protein: CSVGQGVGTEAFF.